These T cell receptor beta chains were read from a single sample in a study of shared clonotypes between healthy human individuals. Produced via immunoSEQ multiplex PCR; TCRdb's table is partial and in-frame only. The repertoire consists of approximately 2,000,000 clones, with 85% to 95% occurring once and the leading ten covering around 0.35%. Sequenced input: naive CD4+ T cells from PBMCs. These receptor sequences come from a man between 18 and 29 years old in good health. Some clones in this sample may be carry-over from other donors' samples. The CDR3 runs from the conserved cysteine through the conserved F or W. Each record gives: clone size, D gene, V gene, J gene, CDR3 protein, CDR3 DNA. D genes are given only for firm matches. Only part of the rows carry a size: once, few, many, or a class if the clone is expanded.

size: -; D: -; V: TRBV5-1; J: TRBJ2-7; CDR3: CASSDRDRTYEQYF; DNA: TGCGCCAGCAGCGACCGGGACCGCACCTACGAGCAGTACTTC
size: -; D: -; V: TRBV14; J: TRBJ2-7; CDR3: CASSLLESPYEQYF; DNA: TGTGCCAGCAGCCTCCTTGAGTCACCTTACGAGCAGTACTTC
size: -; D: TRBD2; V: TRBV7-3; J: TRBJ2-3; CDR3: CASSLSREDDTQYF; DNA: TGTGCCAGCAGCTTGTCCCGGGAGGACGATACGCAGTATTTT
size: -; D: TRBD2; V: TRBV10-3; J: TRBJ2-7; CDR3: CAMGGRVAYEQYF; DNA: TGTGCCATGGGCGGGAGGGTCGCCTACGAGCAGTACTTC
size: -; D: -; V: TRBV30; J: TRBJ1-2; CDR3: CAWSAVEGSPTNYGYTF; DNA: TGTGCCTGGAGTGCCGTTGAAGGCAGCCCTACTAACTATGGCTACACCTTC
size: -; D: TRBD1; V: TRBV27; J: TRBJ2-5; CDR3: CASSLKRDRMLGVQETQYF; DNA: TGTGCCAGCAGTTTAAAACGGGACAGGATGTTGGGGGTCCAAGAGACCCAGTACTTC
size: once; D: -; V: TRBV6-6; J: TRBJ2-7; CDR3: CASTGMDEQYF; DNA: TGTGCCAGCACAGGGATGGACGAGCAGTACTTC
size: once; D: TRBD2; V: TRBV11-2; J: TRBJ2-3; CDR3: CASSPYSPIAGGGDTQYF; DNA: TGTGCCAGCAGCCCCTACAGCCCCATAGCGGGAGGGGGAGATACGCAGTATTTT
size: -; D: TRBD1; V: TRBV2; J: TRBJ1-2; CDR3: CASRDRGFGYTF; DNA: TGTGCCAGCAGGGACAGGGGGTTTGGCTACACCTTC
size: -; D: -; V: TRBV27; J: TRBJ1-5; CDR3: CASSLNNNQPQHF; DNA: TGTGCCAGCAGTTTAAATAACAATCAGCCCCAGCATTTT
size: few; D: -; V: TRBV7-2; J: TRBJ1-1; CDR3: CASSLGRTRNTEAFF; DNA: TGTGCCAGCAGCTTAGGGCGGACACGGAACACTGAAGCTTTCTTT
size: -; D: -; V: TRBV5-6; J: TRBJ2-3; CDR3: CASSLGPYSTDTQYF; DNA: TGTGCCAGCAGCTTGGGACCGTATAGCACAGATACGCAGTATTTT
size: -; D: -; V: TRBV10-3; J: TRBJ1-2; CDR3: CATRDVYGYTF; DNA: TGTGCCACCAGAGACGTTTATGGCTACACCTTC
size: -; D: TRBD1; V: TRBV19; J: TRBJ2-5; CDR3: CASRRTGVQETQYF; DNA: TGTGCCAGTAGACGAACAGGGGTTCAAGAGACCCAGTACTTC
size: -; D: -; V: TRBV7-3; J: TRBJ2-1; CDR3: CASSPDQSSYNEQFF; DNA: TGTGCCAGCAGCCCTGATCAGAGTTCCTACAATGAGCAGTTCTTC
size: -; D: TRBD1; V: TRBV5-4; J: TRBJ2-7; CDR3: CASSLDRGPYEQYF; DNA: TGTGCCAGCAGCCTTGACAGGGGACCCTACGAGCAGTACTTC
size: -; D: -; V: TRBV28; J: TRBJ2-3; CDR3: CASSLSGSSSTDTQYF; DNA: TGTGCCAGCAGTTTAAGCGGCAGCTCTAGCACAGATACGCAGTATTTT
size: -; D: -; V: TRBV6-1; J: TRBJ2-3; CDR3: CASSKNTDTQYF; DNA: TGTGCCAGCAGCAAAAACACAGATACGCAGTATTTT
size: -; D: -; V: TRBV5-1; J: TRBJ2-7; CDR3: CASSLGSGAAYEQYF; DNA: TGCGCCAGCAGCTTGGGGTCGGGGGCAGCCTACGAGCAGTACTTC
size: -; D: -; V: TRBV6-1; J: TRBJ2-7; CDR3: CASNLGILYEQYF; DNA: TGTGCCAGCAACCTCGGGATCCTCTACGAGCAGTACTTC
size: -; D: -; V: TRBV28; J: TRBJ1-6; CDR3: CASSLWVDSPLHF; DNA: TGTGCCAGCAGTTTATGGGTGGATTCACCCCTCCACTTT
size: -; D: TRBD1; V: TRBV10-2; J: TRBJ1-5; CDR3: CASHETGGRQPQHF; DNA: TGCGCCAGCCACGAGACAGGGGGCCGTCAGCCCCAGCATTTT
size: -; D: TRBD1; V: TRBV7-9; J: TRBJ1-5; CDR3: CASSLGTGPEQPQHF; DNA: TGTGCCAGCAGCTTAGGGACAGGGCCGGAGCAGCCCCAGCATTTT
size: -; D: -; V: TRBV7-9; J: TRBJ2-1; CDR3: CASSYRGEEQFF; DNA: TGTGCCAGCAGCTATCGAGGTGAAGAGCAGTTCTTC
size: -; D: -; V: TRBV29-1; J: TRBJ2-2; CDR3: CSVEGGTGELFF; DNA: TGCAGCGTTGAGGGTGGCACCGGGGAGCTGTTTTTT
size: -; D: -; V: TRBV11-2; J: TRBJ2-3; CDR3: CASRHRGDTQYF; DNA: TGTGCCAGCAGACACAGAGGGGATACGCAGTATTTT
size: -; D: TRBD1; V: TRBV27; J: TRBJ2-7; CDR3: CASSPQQGARLNPSYEQYF; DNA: TGTGCCAGCAGTCCCCAACAGGGGGCGCGCCTAAATCCTTCCTACGAGCAGTACTTC
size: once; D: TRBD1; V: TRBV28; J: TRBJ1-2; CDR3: CASSTTRDRYSYGYTF; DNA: TGTGCCAGCAGTACTACAAGGGACAGATATTCCTATGGCTACACCTTC
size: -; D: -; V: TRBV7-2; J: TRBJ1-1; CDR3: CASSLGAGGNTEAFF; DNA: TGTGCCAGCAGCTTAGGGGCAGGAGGGAACACTGAAGCTTTCTTT
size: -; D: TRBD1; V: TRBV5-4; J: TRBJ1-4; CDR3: CASSLWQGVATTNEKLFF; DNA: TGTGCCAGCAGCTTGTGGCAGGGGGTAGCCACAACTAATGAAAAACTGTTTTTT
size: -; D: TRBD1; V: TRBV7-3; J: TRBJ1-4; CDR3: CASSRTGTVEKLFF; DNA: TGTGCCAGCAGCCGCACCGGGACAGTGGAAAAACTGTTTTTT
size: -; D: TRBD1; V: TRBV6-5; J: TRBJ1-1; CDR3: CASSYFVTGTFEAFF; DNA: TGTGCCAGCAGTTACTTTGTGACAGGGACGTTTGAAGCTTTCTTT
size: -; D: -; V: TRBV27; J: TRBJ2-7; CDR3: CASSSPTGITVEQYF; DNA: TGTGCCAGCAGTTCCCCAACAGGGATCACGGTCGAGCAGTACTTC
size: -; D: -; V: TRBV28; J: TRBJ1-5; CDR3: CASSLQVNQPQHF; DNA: TGTGCCAGCAGTTTACAGGTAAATCAGCCCCAGCATTTT
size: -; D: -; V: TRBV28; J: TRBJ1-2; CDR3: CASSVLGGASYGYTF; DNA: TGTGCCAGCAGTGTTCTTGGGGGCGCGAGCTATGGCTACACCTTC
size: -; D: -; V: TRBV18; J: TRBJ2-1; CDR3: CASSPGLIYNEQFF; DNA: TGTGCCAGCTCACCGGGACTGATTTACAATGAGCAGTTCTTC
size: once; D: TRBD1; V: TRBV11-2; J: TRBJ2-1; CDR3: CASSLSAGTDYKFF; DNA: TGTGCCAGCAGCTTAAGCGCCGGGACAGACTATAAGTTCTTC
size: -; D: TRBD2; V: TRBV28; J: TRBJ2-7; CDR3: CASRLGGGPTYEQYF; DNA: TGTGCCAGCAGGCTGGGGGGGGGACCGACCTACGAGCAGTACTTC
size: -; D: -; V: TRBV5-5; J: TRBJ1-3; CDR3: CASSWTVESGNTIYF; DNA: TGTGCCAGCAGTTGGACAGTAGAGTCTGGAAACACCATATATTTT
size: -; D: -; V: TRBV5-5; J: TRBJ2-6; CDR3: CASSAPGANVLTF; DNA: TGTGCCAGCAGCGCCCCTGGGGCCAACGTCCTGACTTTC
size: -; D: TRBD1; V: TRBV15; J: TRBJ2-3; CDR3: CATSRVTGAQGTQYF; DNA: TGTGCCACCAGCAGGGTAACAGGGGCCCAGGGTACGCAGTATTTT
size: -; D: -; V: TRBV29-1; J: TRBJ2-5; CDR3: CSSRWGSQETQYF; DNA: TGCAGCTCCCGATGGGGGAGCCAAGAGACCCAGTACTTC
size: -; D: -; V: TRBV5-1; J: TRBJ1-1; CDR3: CASSLADWQMNTEAFF; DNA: TGCGCCAGCAGCTTGGCCGATTGGCAGATGAACACTGAAGCTTTCTTT